A selection of T cell receptor beta chains follows, all from one sample in a study of OX40 agonist ivuxolimab in advanced cancers. Data came from immunoSEQ multiplex PCR; TCRdb stores just in-frame clones and leaves some out. The table lists around 20,000 clones, 77% of them singletons. Sequenced here: CD4+ or CD8+ T cells sorted from blood, sampled in a trial of the OX40 agonist ivuxolimab. Receptors originate from an adult with an advanced solid tumor such as melanoma, head and neck, liver or kidney cancer. Both conserved end residues are part of each CDR3. A D gene is named only where the DNA matches it firmly. Only part of the rows carry a size: once, few, many, or a class if the clone is expanded.

clone_size	d_call	v_call	j_call	cdr3_nt	cdr3_aa
few	.	TRBV30	TRBJ2-6	TGTGCCTGGAGTATTGGCTCCCCTGGGGCCAACGTCCTGACTTTC	CAWSIGSPGANVLTF
.	.	TRBV28	TRBJ2-7	TGTGCCAGCAGTTCCGGGACGGGTCCCTACGAGCAGTACTTC	CASSSGTGPYEQYF
.	TRBD2	TRBV10-2	TRBJ2-3	TGCGCCAGCACCCGCGGGGGGTACACAGATACGCAGTATTTT	CASTRGGYTDTQYF
.	.	TRBV19	TRBJ2-1	TGTGCCAGTAGTCCTTACACCGGGACTTTCAATGAGCAGTTCTTC	CASSPYTGTFNEQFF
.	.	TRBV11-2	TRBJ2-1	TGTGCCAGCAGCTTGGGGACGGGGATGGGGCAGTTCTTC	CASSLGTGMGQFF
.	TRBD1	TRBV19	TRBJ1-1	TGTGCCAGTAGTATGGGGACAGGGTCAGAAACTTTCTTT	CASSMGTGSETFF
few	.	TRBV18	TRBJ2-2	TGTGCCAGCTCACCGCTCCCGGGGAGTGTGATCGGGGAGCTGTTTTTT	CASSPLPGSVIGELFF
.	TRBD2	TRBV13	TRBJ2-7	TGTGCCAGCAGCTCAGATCGGGGGGACTCCTACGAGCAGTACTTC	CASSSDRGDSYEQYF
.	.	TRBV4-2	TRBJ1-1	TGTGCCAGCAGCCCCGGTACTAACACTGAAGCTTTCTTT	CASSPGTNTEAFF
.	.	TRBV7-6	TRBJ2-7	TGTGCCAGCAGCCCGGAGGGGCCACGCTACGAGCAGTACTTC	CASSPEGPRYEQYF
.	.	TRBV27	TRBJ2-3	TGTGCCAGCAGTTTATTTGGTGCCCAAAACACAGATACGCAGTATTTT	CASSLFGAQNTDTQYF
.	TRBD1	TRBV11-2	TRBJ2-3	TGTGCCAGCAGCGACCAAATGGGACAGGGGGGGGATACGCAGTATTTT	CASSDQMGQGGDTQYF
.	.	TRBV11-3	TRBJ2-5	TGTGCCAGCAGGGGACCCCTGTGGGGAGAGACCCAGTACTTC	CASRGPLWGETQYF
once	.	TRBV4-3	TRBJ1-2	TGCGCCAGCAGCCAAGACTGGTTCCTGGCAGGGGAGAATGATGGCTACACCTTC	CASSQDWFLAGENDGYTF
.	TRBD1	TRBV27	TRBJ2-2	TGTGCCAGCAGTTTAAGAGCACAGGGGGACACCGGGGAGCTGTTTTTT	CASSLRAQGDTGELFF
.	.	TRBV5-4	TRBJ2-3	TGTGCCAGCAGCTTGGACTGGGGGCCCACAGATACGCAGTATTTT	CASSLDWGPTDTQYF
.	TRBD1	TRBV5-1	TRBJ2-2	TGCGCCAGCAGCTTTGGGGACAGGGGGCTTAACGGGGAGCTGTTTTTT	CASSFGDRGLNGELFF
.	TRBD1	TRBV5-5	TRBJ1-2	TGTGCCAGCAGCTTGGCCGACAGGGGGAACTATGGCTACACCTTC	CASSLADRGNYGYTF
.	TRBD1	TRBV29-1	TRBJ1-2	TGCAGCGTTGTGGCAGGGGGAGGCTACACCTTC	CSVVAGGGYTF
.	TRBD1	TRBV11-2	TRBJ2-7	TGTGCCAGCAGCTTGACAGGGGGGACAACCCCCTACGAGCAGTACTTC	CASSLTGGTTPYEQYF
.	.	TRBV11-2	TRBJ1-2	TGTGCCAGCAGCTCCGACGGCTCGAGTGGCTACACCTTC	CASSSDGSSGYTF
.	.	TRBV6-1	TRBJ2-3	TGTGCCAGCAGCTATAATGTTAGGGATACGCAGTATTTT	CASSYNVRDTQYF
.	.	TRBV4-3	TRBJ1-6	TGCGCCAGCAGCCCGGACAGTGGACCCTATAATTCACCCCTCCACTTT	CASSPDSGPYNSPLHF
.	.	TRBV4-1	TRBJ1-5	TGCGCCAGCAGCCAAGACCGCCGGAGGGGGGGGGATCAGCCCCAGCATTTT	CASSQDRRRGGDQPQHF
.	.	TRBV11-1	TRBJ2-1	TGTGCCAGCAGCTTAGCGTACGGGGAGCAGTTCTTC	CASSLAYGEQFF
few	TRBD1	TRBV7-9	TRBJ2-2	TGTGCCAGCAGCTCTTGGTACCGACAGGGGGCGACCGGGGAGCTGTTTTTT	CASSSWYRQGATGELFF
.	.	TRBV25-1	TRBJ2-3	TGTGCCAGCAGTTTGACAGGTTCCAGCACAGATACGCAGTATTTT	CASSLTGSSTDTQYF
once	.	TRBV5-8	TRBJ2-7	TGTGCCAGCAGCTCGGCAGGGTACGAGCAGTACTTC	CASSSAGYEQYF
.	.	TRBV29-1	TRBJ2-1	TGCAGCGTTGAGGGGCCACCCTCCTACAATGAGCAGTTCTTC	CSVEGPPSYNEQFF
.	.	TRBV19	TRBJ1-5	TGTGCCAGTAGTATAGAGGCGGTTAGCAATCAGCCCCAGCATTTT	CASSIEAVSNQPQHF
.	.	TRBV7-8	TRBJ2-7	TGTGCCAGCAGCTTAGCGCAGATGGAGATATACGAGCAGTACTTC	CASSLAQMEIYEQYF
.	TRBD2	TRBV2	TRBJ2-3	TGTGCCACCATAGCGGGGGACCATACAGATACGCAGTATTTT	CATIAGDHTDTQYF
medium-sized	.	TRBV2	TRBJ1-6	TGTGCCAGCAACCCGGCGGGCAGGGAAAGTTCACCCCTCCACTTT	CASNPAGRESSPLHF
once	TRBD1	TRBV6-5	TRBJ1-2	TGTGCCAGCAGTAACTTGAGGACAGGGGGTAATGGCTACACCTTC	CASSNLRTGGNGYTF
.	TRBD1	TRBV6-5	TRBJ1-4	TGTGCCAGCAGTTACTCAAGAGACAGGGATGAAAAACTGTTTTTT	CASSYSRDRDEKLFF
.	.	TRBV5-1	TRBJ2-5	TGCGCCAGCAGCTTCCGAGAGACCCAGTACTTC	CASSFRETQYF
once	.	TRBV7-9	TRBJ2-2	TGTGCCAGCAGCTTGTCATCCTGGAACACCGGGGAGCTGTTTTTT	CASSLSSWNTGELFF
.	TRBD2	TRBV4-2	TRBJ2-3	TGTGCCAGCAGCACGAAAAATAGCGGGGGGAAAGATACGCAGTATTTT	CASSTKNSGGKDTQYF
.	.	TRBV28	TRBJ2-7	TGTGCCAGCAGTTTCGAAGGGGCAAGGTACGAGCAGTACTTC	CASSFEGARYEQYF
.	.	TRBV7-3	TRBJ2-5	TGTGCCAGCAGCTCGGGACTCTTTGGGGAGGAGACCCAGTACTTC	CASSSGLFGEETQYF
.	TRBD2	TRBV7-2	TRBJ2-7	TGTGCCAGCAGCTTTAGGGGCGGGGGGGCCCCTCGAGGCGAGCAGTACTTC	CASSFRGGGAPRGEQYF
.	.	TRBV27	TRBJ1-5	TGTGCCAGCAGTTCTTTGACGGAGGGTTGGCAGCCCCAGCATTTT	CASSSLTEGWQPQHF
.	.	TRBV13	TRBJ2-7	TGTGCCAGCAGCTTCCCCGGACCTGCCCACGAGCAGTACTTC	CASSFPGPAHEQYF
.	.	TRBV7-7	TRBJ2-7	TGTGCTAGCAGCTTTAGCAGGGGCCACGAGCAGTACTTC	CASSFSRGHEQYF
.	.	TRBV25-1	TRBJ2-3	TGTGCCAGCAGTGAATTTGACAGAAGATACACAGATACGCAGTATTTT	CASSEFDRRYTDTQYF
.	.	TRBV7-9	TRBJ2-1	TGTGCCAGCAGCTTACTAGGGATGTCCTACAATGAGCAGTTCTTC	CASSLLGMSYNEQFF
.	.	TRBV6-6	TRBJ2-4	TGTGCCAGCAGTTACTCAACAGGCTCGAGAAACATTCAGTACTTC	CASSYSTGSRNIQYF
.	.	TRBV6-5	TRBJ2-5	TGTGCCAGCAGGGGGACCCAAGAGACCCAGTACTTC	CASRGTQETQYF
once	.	TRBV29-1	TRBJ1-2	TGCAGCGTCACCGGGACACGGAACTATGGCTACACCTTC	CSVTGTRNYGYTF
.	.	TRBV4-3	TRBJ2-7	TGCGCCAGCAGTCCAGCCCACGACGGAACCTACGAGCAGTACTTC	CASSPAHDGTYEQYF
.	.	TRBV5-6	TRBJ2-7	TGTGCCAGCAGCGGCTACAAGGAGCAGTACTTC	CASSGYKEQYF
few	.	TRBV19	TRBJ2-1	TGTGCCAGTAGTTCCCCGTGGGGGGCCGAAGATGAGCAGTTCTTC	CASSSPWGAEDEQFF
.	TRBD1	TRBV7-6	TRBJ1-5	TGTGCCAGCAGCCCGGGACAGGGAGGCAATCAGCCCCAGCATTTT	CASSPGQGGNQPQHF
.	.	TRBV10-3	TRBJ1-1	TGTGCCATCAGGGAGGAGCACACTGAAGCTTTCTTT	CAIREEHTEAFF
.	.	TRBV5-8	TRBJ2-5	TGTGCCAGCAGCTTGCCAGTCTGGGGTGAAGAGACCCAGTACTTC	CASSLPVWGEETQYF
.	.	TRBV7-2	TRBJ2-1	TGTGCCAGCAGCCCCGGGTACAATGAGCAGTTCTTC	CASSPGYNEQFF
.	.	TRBV27	TRBJ2-5	TGTGCCAGCAGTTGGGGAACAGCGGCCGAGACCCAGTACTTC	CASSWGTAAETQYF
.	.	TRBV5-4	TRBJ2-7	TGTGCCAGCAGCTTGGTTGGCTACGAGCAGTACTTC	CASSLVGYEQYF
.	.	TRBV30	TRBJ2-7	TGTGCCTGGAGTAAAGTTATGGGGGTACCCTACGAGCAGTACTTC	CAWSKVMGVPYEQYF
.	.	TRBV2	TRBJ2-5	TGTGCCAGCAGCCCTGACGGTCCTCCGCAAGAGACCCAGTACTTC	CASSPDGPPQETQYF